The following is a T cell receptor (beta chain) sequence with its context. The sample holds many counts of this clonotype. Its antigen is still unknown. Base qualities are not recorded, but no much larger clone differs from it by a single base. These data come from a study of neurological immune-mediated disorders (dated by TCRdb to between 2019 and 2020). General notes on the study: Among the roughly 34 multiple sclerosis patients, relapsing-remitting MS was present in 31 and secondary progressive MS was present in 3. The study compared peripheral blood TCR-beta repertoires of HTLV-I-associated myelopathy (HAM/TSP) patients, multiple sclerosis patients and healthy controls using UMI-based sequencing. The roughly 100 TCR-beta libraries covered PBMC samples along with longitudinal samples, technical triplicates, and paired sorted CD4+ and CD8+ T-cell subsets. The cohort was made up of approximately 65 subjects, consisting of some 14 HAM/TSP patients, approximately 35 multiple sclerosis patients and 20 healthy controls. Results and caveats for the whole study, not just this receptor: The MS cluster was not associated with any clinical or MRI features, and the authors stated that larger cohorts are needed. In a phylogenetic analysis, the repertoires of 18 out of 34 MS patients fell into a single cluster of related CDR3 sequences, pointing to a possible signature at the repertoire level. TCR clonal expansion was highest in HAM/TSP patients and lowest in MS patients, with MS patients falling below even healthy controls. Expanded clones from different subjects shared no identical CDR3 amino acid sequences, which suggests that TCR-beta repertoires were private in all groups.

Unsorted PBMC libraries were generated from 2 million PBMCs stored in RNAlater at -80 °C until RNA extraction. Multiple sclerosis patients were enrolled in a US clinical protocol under which disease progression was evaluated by magnetic resonance imaging. Peripheral blood underwent Ficoll-Hypaque density gradient centrifugation to isolate PBMCs, which were then cryopreserved in liquid nitrogen. cDNA was synthesized by template-switch 5'RACE using a primer with a 10-nucleotide random unique molecular identifier that tagged each TCR transcript. Each sequencing run produced over 160 million TCR-beta sequences covering 15-18 subjects. Total RNA was extracted with the RNeasy kit. TCR-beta VDJ regions were amplified with primers for the TCR constant region and the 5'RACE anchor, using the KAPA Real-time Library Amplification kit. A first PCR added sample indexes and Illumina adaptors, and a second PCR then raised library yield. After Ampure bead purification, the TCR product of roughly 650 bp was size-selected on a 2% E-gel SizeSelection system. Before pooling, libraries had their quality checked on a Bioanalyzer, their concentration measured with Qubit, and their quantity determined with the Kapa Library Quantification kit. An Illumina HiSeq 2500 sequenced the libraries paired-end 2 x 150 bp. To increase sequence diversity, roughly 25-31% phiX was spiked into each library pool. On the authors' methods: The UMI-based MiGEC pipeline processed quality-filtered reads and removed over 85% of raw TCR sequences during error correction. IMGT germline references were used for aligning VDJ genes, and each clonotype was defined as a unique CDR3 amino acid sequence together with its V-J genes. Clonal expansion, Shannon diversity and CDR3 relatedness (CalcPairwiseDistances, ClusterSamples) were evaluated with VDJtools, and phylogenetic trees were built with CLCbio workbench. Using coefficient-of-variation modelling across technical triplicates, the study counted a clone as expanded if it had at least 8 unique UMIs. TCRdb cleaned the public reads at Q25 with fastp, built clones with MiXCR and kept in-frame beta chains. Rows are unified per CDR3 protein, each entry keeping the most common DNA and genes. TCRdb, not the original authors, processed these V and J calls. This sample lists under 20,000 distinct CDR3 sequences; roughly 2.6% were detected once. 5% to 6% of the sample lies in the top ten.

A distance of 9 bases separates the germline ends of V and J, which lose 2 bases and 2 bases respectively. From the germline V gene, CDR1 is SGHVS and CDR2 is FQNEAQ. Spanning cysteine to phenylalanine, the CDR3 consists of 14 amino acids. This entry keeps only the CDR3 DNA: 42 bases, framed from base 1. The receptor's source is a woman under 30 with multiple sclerosis. The V gene is TRBV7-8 and the J gene is TRBJ2-5; the D gene remains uncertain. The sequenced sample was PBMCs. The DNA is TGTGCCAGCAGCTTAATAATGGATCAAGAGACCCAGTACTTC. It translates as CASSLIMDQETQYF.